The 26 T cell receptor beta chains presented below share a single source sample, sequenced in a study of T cells of healthy individuals. TCRdb analysed the 5' RACE reads with MiXCR anew, one entry per CDR3 protein. Of 95,000 to 100,000 distinct CDR3 sequences listed, 17% were seen once; the top ten hold over 5%. These receptors were collected from a human donor in good health.

This clonotype was counted ten times or more. The CDR3 DNA follows: TGCAGCGTTGGGCCAGCGGGAGGAAAAGATACGCAGTATTTT. As protein: CSVGPAGGKDTQYF. The chain couples TRBV29-1 to TRBJ2-3, with 9 bases matching TRBD2. There are 14 residues in the CDR3. The germline V gene encodes CDR1 SQVTM and CDR2 ANQGSEA. J lost 5 bases, V lost 4 bases, and 7 bases had no gene match.

The chain uses TRBV7-9 and TRBJ1-6; D not resolved. The CDR3 spans 15 residues. The germline V gene has CDR1 SEHNR and CDR2 FQNEAQ (reference sequence). V lost 1 base, J lost 6 bases, and 10 bases lay in between. The CDR3 protein is CASSLDTGVNSPLHF. DNA of the CDR3: TGTGCCAGCAGCTTAGATACGGGTGTTAATTCACCCCTCCACTTT.

This chain joins TRBV5-1 and TRBJ2-1, with 11 bases lining up with TRBD2. Germline V CDR1 and CDR2: SGHRS, YFSETQ. V lost 4 bases and J lost 6; bases outside the gene matches: 6. The CDR3 consists of 15 residues. Here the CDR3 DNA reads TGCGCCAGCAGCACCACTAGCGGGAGCCTCAATGAGCAGTTCTTC. Translation gives CASSTTSGSLNEQFF. Complete variable domain (other parts from reference TRBV5-1 and TRBJ2-1): KAGVTQTPRYLIKTRGQQVTLSCSPISGHRSVSWYQQTPGQGLQFLFEYFSETQRNKGNFPGRFSGRQFSNSRSEMNVSTLELGDSALYLCASSTTSGSLNEQFFGPGTRLTVL.

V is TRBV4-3 and J is TRBJ2-3, with a weak D call TRBD1 (5 bases). Trimming cost V 0 bases and J 8 bases, with 12 bases left between them. Germline-derived CDR1 and CDR2 are LGHNA and YSLEER. The CDR3 is 14 amino acids. The CDR3 nucleotides read TGCGCCAGCAGCCAAGATAGGGTTCAGGGTACGCAGTATTTT. Protein: CASSQDRVQGTQYF.

This clonotype was counted ten times or more. The chain uses TRBV28 and TRBJ2-3; D gene unclear. The CDR3 runs 15 residues. Germline V gene lookup returns CDR1 MDHEN and CDR2 SYDVKM. Trimming stripped 4 bases from V and 0 bases from J, with 11 bases between. The CDR3 spells CASSSIGRSTDTQYF. In DNA form, the CDR3 reads TGTGCCAGCAGTTCCATCGGACGGAGCACAGATACGCAGTATTTT.

This clonotype has a handful of counts. The rearrangement joins TRBV2 to TRBJ2-2, with 8 nucleotides matching TRBD2. The V segment lost 4 bases and the J segment 5 bases; nucleotides outside the gene matches: 9. The CDR3 is 16 amino acids. CDR1 SNHLY and CDR2 FYNNEI come from the germline V gene. The CDR3: CASSVPQRETTGELFF. The CDR3 nucleotides read TGTGCCAGCAGTGTCCCGCAGCGGGAGACGACCGGGGAGCTGTTTTTT. Complete variable domain (other parts from reference TRBV2 and TRBJ2-2): EPEVTQTPSHQVTQMGQEVILRCVPISNHLYFYWYRQILGQKVEFLVSFYNNEISEKSEIFDDQFSVERPDGSNFTLKIRSTKLEDSAMYFCASSVPQRETTGELFFGEGSRLTVL.

This chain uses TRBV7-3 with TRBJ2-5; maybe TRBD2 (6 bases). Trimming took off 4 bases at V and 6 bases at J, with 12 bases between the two ends. Germline V gene sequence: CDR1 SGHTA, CDR2 FQGTGA. This CDR3 spans 13 amino acids. The CDR3: CASSSSTSKTQYF. In DNA, the CDR3 is TGTGCCAGCAGCTCATCGACTAGTAAGACCCAGTACTTC.

Note on this clonotype: The junction does not match germline at one end; this may be a read error. This chain joins TRBV9 and TRBJ2-7; weak D call: TRBD2 (5 bases). Looked up from germline, CDR1 is SGDLS and CDR2 is YYNGEE. There are 14 residues in the CDR3. CDR3 residues: CASSSEDRGDEQCF. CDR3 nucleotide sequence: TGTGCCAGCAGCTCAGAGGACCGGGGTGATGAGCAGTGCTTC. Based on the CDR3 plus reference TRBV9 and TRBJ2-7, the full variable domain is DSGVTQTPKHLITATGQRVTLRCSPRSGDLSVYWYQQSLDQGLQFLIQYYNGEERAKGNILERFSAQQFPDLHSELNLSSLELGDSALYFCASSSEDRGDEQCFGPGTRLTVT.

This clonotype has more than one count but fewer than ten. The gene calls are TRBV7-8 and TRBJ2-7; weak D call: TRBD1 (6 bases). This CDR3 region has 14 residues. V was shortened by 5 bases and J by 3 bases, with 14 bases between the two germline ends. The germline gives CDR1 SGHVS, CDR2 FQNEAQ. This chain's CDR3 is CASSHGTRIYEQYF. Here the CDR3 DNA reads TGTGCCAGCAGCCACGGGACACGGATCTACGAGCAGTACTTC. Full variable domain (outside the CDR3, taken from reference TRBV7-8 and TRBJ2-7): GAGVSQSPRYKVAKRGQDVALRCDPISGHVSLFWYQQALGQGPEFLTYFQNEAQLDKSGLPSDRFFAERPEGSVSTLKIQRTQQEDSAVYLCASSHGTRIYEQYFGPGTRLTVT.

In this sample, this clonotype turned up a few times. The genes are TRBV15 and TRBJ1-1, with D possibly being TRBD1 (5 bases). The germline V and J ends were trimmed by 0 bases and 1 base, with 15 bases remaining between them. Germline loops: CDR1 LNHNV, CDR2 YYDKDF (reference sequence). CDR3 length equals 17 residues. CDR3 in DNA: TGTGCCACCAGCAGAGATTCTTTAGGGAGGGGGAACACTGAAGCTTTCTTT. This sequence encodes CATSRDSLGRGNTEAFF.

The rearrangement joins TRBV29-1 to TRBJ2-1; 13 nucleotides align to TRBD2. Trimming took 4 bases from V and 8 from J; bases not matched to a gene: 5. Germline CDR1 SQVTM, CDR2 ANQGSEA. The CDR3 sequence is 14 residues long. The CDR3 protein is CSVVTSGRIDEQFF. The CDR3 region has the DNA TGCAGCGTTGTGACTAGCGGGAGGATCGATGAGCAGTTCTTC.

This chain joins TRBV30 and TRBJ2-5, with 7 positions matching TRBD1. The ends lost 2 bases at V and 4 bases at J; junction bases unmatched: 4. Germline loops: CDR1 GTSNPN, CDR2 SVGIG (reference sequence). This CDR3 spans 13 amino acids. This chain's CDR3 is CAWSNRGGETQYF. CDR3 nucleotides: TGTGCCTGGAGTAACAGGGGCGGAGAGACCCAGTACTTC. The whole variable domain, filled in from reference TRBV30 and TRBJ2-5, reads SQTIHQWPATLVQPVGSPLSLECTVEGTSNPNLYWYRQAAGRGLQLLFYSVGIGQISSEVPQNLSASRPQDRQFILSSKKLLLSDSGFYLCAWSNRGGETQYFGPGTRLLVL.

This clonotype was observed a few times. The chain combines TRBV29-1 with TRBJ2-6; D unresolved. The V end was cut by 5 bases, the J end by 2 bases, with 19 bases between. The germline V gene has CDR1 SQVTM and CDR2 ANQGSEA. The CDR3 is 17 residues long. The CDR3 region has the DNA TGCAGCGTTCGACATCCCGGGCCCTCAACTGGGGCCAACGTCCTGACTTTC. Its translation: CSVRHPGPSTGANVLTF.

This clonotype was observed at least ten times. V gene TRBV20-1 combines with J gene TRBJ2-3; D not resolved. The CDR3 runs to 11 residues. V dropped 6 bases and J dropped 3 bases, with 7 bases sitting between them. Looked up from germline, CDR1 is DFQATT and CDR2 is SNEGSKA (reference sequence). CDR3 residues: CSARPTDTQYF. Written as DNA, the CDR3 is TGCAGTGCCAGGCCGACAGATACGCAGTATTTT.

The V call is TRBV20-1, the J call TRBJ2-7; either TRBD1 or TRBD2 may fit D (5 bases each). This CDR3 is 12 amino acids long. Trimming removed 0 bases from V and 4 bases from J, with 7 bases in between. Germline values: CDR1 DFQATT, CDR2 SNEGSKA (reference sequence). This chain's CDR3 is CSAREGDYEQYF. The DNA for the CDR3 is TGCAGTGCTAGAGAGGGGGATTACGAGCAGTACTTC.

The rearrangement joins TRBV6-5 to TRBJ2-3; TRBD1 is a possible D gene (6 bases). Per the germline V gene, CDR1 is MNHEY and CDR2 is SVGAGI. V dropped 2 bases and J dropped 4 bases, with 13 bases sitting between them. The CDR3 is 15 residues long. Here the CDR3 DNA reads TGTGCCAGCAGTTACGGGCAGGGGAGCCCAGATACGCAGTATTTT. Protein product: CASSYGQGSPDTQYF.

This clonotype was seen a handful of times. The chain combines TRBV7-2 with TRBJ1-6, with D possibly matching TRBD1 (5 bases). V was clipped by 5 bases and J by 5 bases, with 13 bases between them. CDR1 SGHTA and CDR2 FQGNSA come from the germline V gene. The CDR3 totals 15 residues. This chain's CDR3 is CASSPMGGDNSPLHF. As DNA, the CDR3 is TGTGCCAGCAGCCCGATGGGGGGGGATAATTCACCCCTCCACTTT.

The V and J genes are TRBV5-1 and TRBJ2-7, with D possibly matching TRBD2 (6 bases). Germline V gene data show CDR1 as SGHRS and CDR2 as YFSETQ. The CDR3 runs to 13 residues. V was cut by 3 bases and J by 5 bases, with 12 bases left in between. Here the CDR3 DNA reads TGCGCCAGCAGCTCCGGATCGGGGGACGAGCAGTACTTC. Translation: CASSSGSGDEQYF.

In its sample, this clonotype was seen a few times. The chain recombines TRBV20-1 with TRBJ2-4; 8 nucleotides align to TRBD1. The germline gives CDR1 DFQATT, CDR2 SNEGSKA (reference sequence). V dropped 5 bases and J dropped 6; count of bases not matched to a gene: 6. The CDR3 extends over 13 amino acids. DNA of the CDR3: TGCAGTGCTGTTTCCGGGACAGGAAACATTCAGTACTTC. As protein: CSAVSGTGNIQYF.

This clonotype was recorded a few times. This chain uses TRBV7-9 with TRBJ1-1; D might be TRBD1 (5 bases). Germline V gives CDR1 SEHNR, CDR2 FQNEAQ (reference sequence). The V end was cut by 5 bases, the J end by 2 bases, with 12 bases between. This CDR3 is 14 amino acids long. CDR3 DNA sequence: TGTGCCAGCAGCCCGGACAACGGAAACACTGAAGCTTTCTTT. Amino acid sequence: CASSPDNGNTEAFF.

This clonotype was seen at least ten times. The CDR3 sequence is CSARAPGDSPLHF. The CDR3 bases are TGCAGTGCTAGGGCCCCTGGGGATTCACCCCTCCACTTT. The chain employs TRBV20-1 and TRBJ1-6; D not resolved. Between the trimmed V and J ends, which lost 3 bases and 8 bases, there was a span of 11 bases. Germline V CDR1 and CDR2: DFQATT, SNEGSKA (reference sequence). The CDR3 is 13 residues long.

The chain couples TRBV6-6 to TRBJ1-1; D perhaps matches TRBD1 (6 bases). CDR3 size: 11 residues. Germline values: CDR1 MNHNY, CDR2 SVGAGI (reference sequence). Trimming left V 5 bases short and J 7 bases short, with 8 bases between. In nucleotides, the CDR3 is TGTGCCAGCAGTCGGACAGATGAAGCTTTCTTT. Amino acid sequence: CASSRTDEAFF.

The chain combines TRBV18 with TRBJ2-1; D assignment may be TRBD1 or TRBD2 (6 bases each). The V end was cut by 4 bases, the J end by 2 bases, with 15 bases between. The CDR3 has 16 residues. The germline CDR1 and CDR2 sequences are KGHSH and LQKENI. CDR3 DNA: TGTGCCAGCTCACACCCGGGGGCGCTGGCCTACAATGAGCAGTTCTTC. Amino acid sequence: CASSHPGALAYNEQFF.

The chain combines TRBV20-1 with TRBJ2-3; 8 positions match TRBD2. CDR3 length: 15 residues. Per germline, CDR1 DFQATT and CDR2 SNEGSKA (reference sequence). Germline trimming cut 1 base from V and 2 bases from J; bases unmatched to any gene: 5. The CDR3 reads CSARAVAGYTDTQYF. Here the CDR3 DNA reads TGCAGTGCTAGAGCAGTAGCGGGGTACACAGATACGCAGTATTTT.

This chain links TRBV6-2 or TRBV6-3 with TRBJ2-2; D may be TRBD2 (5 bases). Germline V lookup: CDR1 MNHEY, CDR2 SVGEGT. Trimming cost V 3 bases and J 5 bases, with 19 bases left between them. This CDR3 has 17 residues. CDR3 bases: TGTGCCAGCAGTTATGGGAACCCGCTAGCTCGTACCGGGGAGCTGTTTTTT. This gives the protein CASSYGNPLARTGELFF.

The chain combines TRBV19 with TRBJ2-2; no reliable D call. The CDR3 is made up of 15 amino acids. V lost 3 bases and J lost 6, with 14 bases in between. Germline lookup yields CDR1 LNHDA and CDR2 SQIVND (reference sequence). The CDR3 nucleotides read TGTGCCAGTAGTATCCCCGGAGCACCCGCCGGGGAGCTGTTTTTT. It codes for CASSIPGAPAGELFF.